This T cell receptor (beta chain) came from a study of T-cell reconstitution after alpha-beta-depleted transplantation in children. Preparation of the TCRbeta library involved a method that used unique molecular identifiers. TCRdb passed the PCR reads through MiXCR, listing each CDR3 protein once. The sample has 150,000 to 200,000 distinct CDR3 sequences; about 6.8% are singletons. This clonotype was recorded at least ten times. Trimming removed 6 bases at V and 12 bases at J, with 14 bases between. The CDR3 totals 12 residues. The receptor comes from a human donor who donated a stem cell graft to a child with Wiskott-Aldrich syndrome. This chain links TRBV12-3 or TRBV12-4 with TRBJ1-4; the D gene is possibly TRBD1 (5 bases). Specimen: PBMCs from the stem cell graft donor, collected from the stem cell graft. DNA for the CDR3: TGTGCCAGCAGGGAGGGACGGGAGGAACTGTTTTTT. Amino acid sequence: CASREGREELFF.